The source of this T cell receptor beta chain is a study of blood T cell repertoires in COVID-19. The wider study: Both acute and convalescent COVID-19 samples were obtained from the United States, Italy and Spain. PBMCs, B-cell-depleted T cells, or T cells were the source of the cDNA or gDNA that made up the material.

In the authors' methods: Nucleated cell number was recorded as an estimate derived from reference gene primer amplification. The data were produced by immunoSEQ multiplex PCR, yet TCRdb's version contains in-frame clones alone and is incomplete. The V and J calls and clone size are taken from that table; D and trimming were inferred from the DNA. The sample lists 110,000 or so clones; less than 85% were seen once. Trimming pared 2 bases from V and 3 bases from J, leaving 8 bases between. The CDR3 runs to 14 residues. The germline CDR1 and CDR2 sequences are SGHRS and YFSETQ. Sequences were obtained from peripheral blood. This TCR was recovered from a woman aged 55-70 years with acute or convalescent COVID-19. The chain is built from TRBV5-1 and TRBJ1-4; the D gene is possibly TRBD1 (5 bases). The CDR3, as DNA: TGCGCCAGCAGCTTCCAGGGCGCTAATGAAAAACTGTTTTTT. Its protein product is CASSFQGANEKLFF.